A selection of T cell receptor beta chains follows, all from one sample in a study of blood T cell repertoires in COVID-19. Libraries were prepared by immunoSEQ multiplex PCR; TCRdb keeps only in-frame clonotypes and omits some of them. The sample comprises approximately 150,000 clones, 85% of which are singletons, and 6.2% rests with the top ten. Sequenced: PBMCs or T cells enriched from blood (not recorded which). The receptor source for this set is a middle-aged woman who had recovered from COVID-19. The CDR3 runs from the conserved cysteine through the conserved F or W. D genes are given only for firm matches. Size is stated for part of the rows, as once, few or many counts, or as a class when the clone is expanded.

V: TRBV27; D: TRBD2; J: TRBJ2-5; size: .; DNA: TGTGCCAGCACCCCACGTCGGGCGGGGGGCCTGGGTACCCAGTACTTC; CDR3: CASTPRRAGGLGTQYF
V: TRBV19; D: .; J: TRBJ2-7; size: once; DNA: TGTGCCAGTAGTTACAGGGACGGCGCCTACGAGCAGTACTTC; CDR3: CASSYRDGAYEQYF
V: TRBV6-5; D: TRBD2; J: TRBJ2-1; size: few; DNA: TGTGCCAGCAGTTTCCCGGGACTAGCGATCCATGAGCAGTTCTTC; CDR3: CASSFPGLAIHEQFF
V: TRBV27; D: .; J: TRBJ2-1; size: once; DNA: TGTGCCAGCAGTTTCTTGACTACCCCTGACAATGAGCAGTTCTTC; CDR3: CASSFLTTPDNEQFF
V: TRBV5-8; D: TRBD1; J: TRBJ1-5; size: .; DNA: TGTGCCAGCTCTGGACAGGGGGCGTTAGGCAATCAGCCCCAGCATTTT; CDR3: CASSGQGALGNQPQHF
V: TRBV7-8; D: .; J: TRBJ2-3; size: .; DNA: TGTGCCAGCAGCTTAGTCGCGGGATCCACAGATACGCAGTATTTT; CDR3: CASSLVAGSTDTQYF
V: TRBV7-9; D: .; J: TRBJ1-2; size: .; DNA: TGTGCCAGCAGCTTGGGGAGCTATGGCTACACCTTC; CDR3: CASSLGSYGYTF
V: TRBV7-2; D: .; J: TRBJ2-1; size: .; DNA: TGTGCCAGCAGCTTAGACCCACTGGATGAGCAGTTCTTC; CDR3: CASSLDPLDEQFF
V: TRBV4-1; D: .; J: TRBJ1-1; size: .; DNA: TGCGCCAGCAGAGTCCCAGGGGAAAGGACTGAAGCTTTCTTT; CDR3: CASRVPGERTEAFF
V: TRBV18; D: TRBD1; J: TRBJ1-2; size: .; DNA: TGTGCCAGCTCACCAGCACAGGGGTTGAGCTATGGCTACACCTTC; CDR3: CASSPAQGLSYGYTF
V: TRBV29-1; D: .; J: TRBJ2-2; size: .; DNA: TGCAGCGTTGATTCGGCCGGGGAGCTGTTTTTT; CDR3: CSVDSAGELFF
V: TRBV9; D: TRBD1; J: TRBJ2-7; size: .; DNA: TGTGCCAGCAGCGACGGGACAGGGGGTACCTACGAGCAGTACTTC; CDR3: CASSDGTGGTYEQYF
V: TRBV15; D: .; J: TRBJ2-3; size: .; DNA: TGTGCCACCAGCCCCCGGGGGAGCACAGATACGCAGTATTTT; CDR3: CATSPRGSTDTQYF
V: TRBV2; D: .; J: TRBJ1-1; size: .; DNA: TGTGCCAGCAGCCGGGTCACGCTTGAAGCTTTCTTT; CDR3: CASSRVTLEAFF
V: TRBV2; D: .; J: TRBJ2-2; size: few; DNA: TGTGCCAGCAGACAGGGGACTTCGAACACCGGGGAGCTGTTTTTT; CDR3: CASRQGTSNTGELFF
V: TRBV30; D: .; J: TRBJ1-4; size: .; DNA: TGTGCCTGGGAAGGGGGGGATGAAAAACTGTTTTTT; CDR3: CAWEGGDEKLFF
V: TRBV7-8; D: .; J: TRBJ2-3; size: .; DNA: TGTGCCAGCAGCTCCGCACGAGGCGCGGGGAGGTCCACAGATACGCAGTATTTT; CDR3: CASSSARGAGRSTDTQYF
V: TRBV21-1; D: .; J: TRBJ2-7; size: medium-sized; DNA: TGTGCCAGCAGACAGGGGGCCTACGAGCAGTACTTC; CDR3: CASRQGAYEQYF